Listed below are T cell receptor beta chains from one sample, sequenced in a study of cytomegalovirus exposure and HLA in healthy donors. The repertoire was sequenced with immunoSEQ multiplex PCR; TCRdb's copy has only in-frame clones and lacks some. Of over 150,000 clones in the sample, 70% to 80% were seen once. Sequenced: PBMCs. Source of these receptors: a man between 45 and 60 years old in good health and CMV-seropositive. CDR3s include the opening cysteine and the closing phenylalanine or tryptophan. The D gene is left open where the match is weak.

>NA|TRBV19|TRBJ2-1
CASRLGQYNEQFF
TGTGCCAGTAGGCTAGGACAGTACAATGAGCAGTTCTTC
>NA|TRBV10-3|TRBJ1-2
CAISESLGAVNYGYTF
TGTGCCATCAGTGAGTCTCTGGGGGCGGTTAACTATGGCTACACCTTC
>NA|TRBV27|TRBJ2-7
CASRNVAHPYEQYF
TGTGCCAGCAGAAATGTGGCCCACCCTTACGAGCAGTACTTC
>TRBD2|TRBV7-6|TRBJ2-3
CASSLATSGLTDTQYF
TGTGCCAGCAGCTTAGCGACTAGCGGCCTCACAGATACGCAGTATTTT
>TRBD1|TRBV10-2|TRBJ1-1
CASTDRDMNTEAFF
TGCGCCAGCACCGACAGGGACATGAACACTGAAGCTTTCTTT
>NA|TRBV9|TRBJ2-3
CASSGRSSLVADTQYF
TGTGCCAGCAGCGGACGTTCTAGCTTAGTCGCAGATACGCAGTATTTT
>TRBD1|TRBV11-3|TRBJ2-2
CASRGQGSSAGELFF
TGTGCCAGCCGCGGACAGGGAAGTTCGGCCGGGGAGCTGTTTTTT
>NA|TRBV21-1|TRBJ1-1
CASSKECRGTEAFF
TGTGCCAGCAGCAAAGAGTGCAGGGGCACTGAAGCTTTCTTT
>TRBD1|TRBV19|TRBJ1-5
CASNIVGTANQPQHF
TGTGCCAGTAATATAGTGGGGACAGCTAATCAGCCCCAGCATTTT
>TRBD1|TRBV2|TRBJ2-2
CASRFPTGVESHYTGELFF
TGTGCCAGCCGTTTTCCGACAGGGGTGGAGTCCCATTACACCGGGGAGCTGTTTTTT